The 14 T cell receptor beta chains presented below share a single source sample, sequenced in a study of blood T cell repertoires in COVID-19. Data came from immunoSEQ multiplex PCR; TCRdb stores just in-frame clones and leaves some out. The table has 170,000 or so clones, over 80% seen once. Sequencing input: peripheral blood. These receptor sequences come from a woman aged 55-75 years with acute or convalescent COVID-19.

CDR3 sequence: CASSQTGGEQYF. The CDR3 DNA reads as TGTGCCAGCAGCCAGACAGGAGGCGAGCAGTACTTC. V and J are TRBV7-6 and TRBJ2-7; a possible D gene is TRBD1 (6 bases). The length of the CDR3 is 12 residues. CDR1 SGHVS and CDR2 FNYEAQ come from the germline V gene. V was pared by 5 bases and J by 6 bases, with 11 bases between.

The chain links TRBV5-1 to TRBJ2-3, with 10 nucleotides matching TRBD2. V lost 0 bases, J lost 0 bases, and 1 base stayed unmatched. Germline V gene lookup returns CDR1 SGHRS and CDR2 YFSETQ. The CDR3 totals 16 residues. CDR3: CASSLGTSGSTDTQYF. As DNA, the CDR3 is TGCGCCAGCAGCTTGGGGACTAGCGGTAGCACAGATACGCAGTATTTT.

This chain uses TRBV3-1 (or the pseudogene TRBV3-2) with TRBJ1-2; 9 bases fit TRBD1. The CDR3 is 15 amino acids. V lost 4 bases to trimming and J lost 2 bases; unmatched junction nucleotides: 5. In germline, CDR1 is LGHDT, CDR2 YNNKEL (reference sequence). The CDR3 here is CASSPRDRVNYGYTF. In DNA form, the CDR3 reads TGTGCCAGCAGCCCTCGGGACAGGGTCAACTATGGCTACACCTTC.

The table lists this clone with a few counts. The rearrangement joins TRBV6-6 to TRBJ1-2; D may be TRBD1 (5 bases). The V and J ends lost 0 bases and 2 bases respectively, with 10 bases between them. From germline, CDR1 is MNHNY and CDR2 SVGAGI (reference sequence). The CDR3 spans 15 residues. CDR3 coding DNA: TGTGCCAGCAGTTACTCCAGGGCTAAAAACTATGGCTACACCTTC. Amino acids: CASSYSRAKNYGYTF.

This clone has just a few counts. CDR3 nucleotide sequence: TGTGCCAGTCGTCCGGACGGGGGGTATTCACCTAATCAGCCCCAGCATTTT. This translates into CASRPDGGYSPNQPQHF. The genes are TRBV19 and TRBJ1-5; D is possibly TRBD1 (5 bases). V was clipped by 8 bases and J by 4 bases, with 24 bases between them. Germline V gene lookup returns CDR1 LNHDA and CDR2 SQIVND (reference sequence). This CDR3 comprises 17 residues.

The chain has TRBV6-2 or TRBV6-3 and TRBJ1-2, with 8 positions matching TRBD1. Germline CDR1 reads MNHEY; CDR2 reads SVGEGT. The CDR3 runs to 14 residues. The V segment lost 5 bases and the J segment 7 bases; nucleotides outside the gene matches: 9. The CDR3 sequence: CASSPTGRGLGYTF. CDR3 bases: TGTGCCAGCAGTCCGACCGGCAGGGGGCTTGGCTACACCTTC.

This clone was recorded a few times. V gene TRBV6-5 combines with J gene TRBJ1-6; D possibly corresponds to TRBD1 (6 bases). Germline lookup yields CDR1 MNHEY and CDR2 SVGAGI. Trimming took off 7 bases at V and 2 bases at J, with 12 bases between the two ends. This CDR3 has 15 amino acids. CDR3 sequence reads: CASKTQGTYNSPLHF. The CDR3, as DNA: TGTGCCAGCAAAACACAGGGTACCTATAATTCACCCCTCCACTTT.

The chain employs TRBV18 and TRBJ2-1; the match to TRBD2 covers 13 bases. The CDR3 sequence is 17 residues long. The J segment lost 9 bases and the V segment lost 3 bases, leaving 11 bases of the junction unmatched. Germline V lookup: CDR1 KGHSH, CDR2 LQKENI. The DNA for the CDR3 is TGTGCCAGCTCACCTGGGACTAGCGGGACCCAAAAAGGTGAGCAGTTCTTC. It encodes CASSPGTSGTQKGEQFF. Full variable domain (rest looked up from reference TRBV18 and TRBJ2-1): NAGVMQNPRHLVRRRGQEARLRCSPMKGHSHVYWYRQLPEEGLKFMVYLQKENIIDESGMPKERFSAEFPKEGPSILRIQQVVRGDSAAYFCASSPGTSGTQKGEQFFGPGTRLTVL.

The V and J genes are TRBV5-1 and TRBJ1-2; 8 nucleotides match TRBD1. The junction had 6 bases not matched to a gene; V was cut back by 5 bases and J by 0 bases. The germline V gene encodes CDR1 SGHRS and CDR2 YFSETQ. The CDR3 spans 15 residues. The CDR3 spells CASRLQGGANYGYTF. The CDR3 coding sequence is TGCGCCAGCAGGCTACAGGGGGGAGCTAACTATGGCTACACCTTC.

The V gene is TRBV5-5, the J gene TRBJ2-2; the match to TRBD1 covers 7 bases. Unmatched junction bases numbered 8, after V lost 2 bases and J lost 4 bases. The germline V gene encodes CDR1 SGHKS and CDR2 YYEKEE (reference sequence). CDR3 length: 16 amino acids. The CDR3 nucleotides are TGTGCCAGCAGCTTCCGACAGGGATCATTCACCGGGGAGCTGTTTTTT. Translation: CASSFRQGSFTGELFF.

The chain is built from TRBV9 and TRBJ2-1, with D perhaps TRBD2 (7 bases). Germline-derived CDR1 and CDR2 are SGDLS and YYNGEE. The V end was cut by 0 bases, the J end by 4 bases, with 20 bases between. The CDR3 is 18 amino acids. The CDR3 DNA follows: TGTGCCAGCAGCGTAGCCGGAAGCGGCGGGGGCCCGTACAATGAGCAGTTCTTC. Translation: CASSVAGSGGGPYNEQFF.

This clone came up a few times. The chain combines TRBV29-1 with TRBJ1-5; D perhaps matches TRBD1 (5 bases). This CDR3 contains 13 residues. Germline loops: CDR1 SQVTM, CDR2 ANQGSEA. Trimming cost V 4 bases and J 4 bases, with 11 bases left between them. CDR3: CSVAGGINQPQHF. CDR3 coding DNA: TGCAGCGTTGCTGGGGGGATTAATCAGCCCCAGCATTTT. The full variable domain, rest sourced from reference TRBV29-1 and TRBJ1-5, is SAVISQKPSRDICQRGTSLTIQCQVDSQVTMMFWYRQQPGQSLTLIATANQGSEATYESGFVIDKFPISRPNLTFSTLTVSNMSPEDSSIYLCSVAGGINQPQHFGDGTRLSIL.

The DNA of the CDR3 is TGTGCCAGCTCACCCGGGACAGGGGAGTTCCTATATGGCTACACCTTC. Translated, it gives CASSPGTGEFLYGYTF. The chain combines TRBV18 with TRBJ1-2; 10 nucleotides line up with TRBD1. Per germline, CDR1 KGHSH and CDR2 LQKENI. This CDR3 is built from 16 residues. V was clipped by 3 bases and J by 5 bases; unmatched bases: 9. Combining the CDR3 with reference TRBV18 and TRBJ1-2 gives the whole variable domain NAGVMQNPRHLVRRRGQEARLRCSPMKGHSHVYWYRQLPEEGLKFMVYLQKENIIDESGMPKERFSAEFPKEGPSILRIQQVVRGDSAAYFCASSPGTGEFLYGYTFGSGTRLTVV.

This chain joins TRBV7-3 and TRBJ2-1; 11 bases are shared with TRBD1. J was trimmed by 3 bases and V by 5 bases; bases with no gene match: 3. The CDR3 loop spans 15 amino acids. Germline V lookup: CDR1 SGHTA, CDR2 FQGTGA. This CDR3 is CASSPGTGGYNEQFF. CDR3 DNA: TGTGCCAGCAGCCCCGGGACAGGGGGCTACAATGAGCAGTTCTTC.